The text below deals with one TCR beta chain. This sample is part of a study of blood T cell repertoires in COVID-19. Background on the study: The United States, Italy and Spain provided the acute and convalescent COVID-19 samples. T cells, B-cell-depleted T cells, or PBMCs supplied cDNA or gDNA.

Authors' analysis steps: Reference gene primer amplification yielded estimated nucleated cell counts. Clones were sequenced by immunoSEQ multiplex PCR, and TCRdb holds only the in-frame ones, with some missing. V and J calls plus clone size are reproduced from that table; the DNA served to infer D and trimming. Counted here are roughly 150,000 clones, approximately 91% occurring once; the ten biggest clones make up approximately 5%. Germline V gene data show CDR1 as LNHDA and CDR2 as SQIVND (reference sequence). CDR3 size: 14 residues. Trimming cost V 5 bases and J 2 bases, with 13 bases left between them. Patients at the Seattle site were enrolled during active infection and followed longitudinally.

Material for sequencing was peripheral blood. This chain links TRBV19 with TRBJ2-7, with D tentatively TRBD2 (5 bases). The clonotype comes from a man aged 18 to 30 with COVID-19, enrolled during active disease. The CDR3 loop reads CASSSLAGAYEQYF. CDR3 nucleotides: TGTGCCAGTAGTTCGCTAGCAGGAGCCTACGAGCAGTACTTC.